These 21 T cell receptor beta chains were all obtained from the same sample, sequenced in a study of cytomegalovirus exposure and HLA in healthy donors. Assay: immunoSEQ multiplex PCR; the TCRdb copy retains only in-frame clones and omits some. The sample has fewer than 120,000 clones; roughly nine tenths are singletons. The sequencing sample was made of PBMCs. The source is a woman aged 18 to 35 in good health and CMV-seronegative.

This chain joins TRBV19 and TRBJ2-7, with D perhaps matching TRBD1 (5 bases). The CDR3 has 15 residues. Trimming took 5 bases from V and 0 from J, leaving 14 bases between them. The germline V gene has CDR1 LNHDA and CDR2 SQIVND (reference sequence). CDR3 in amino acids: CASSEQVDSSYEQYF. CDR3 coding DNA: TGTGCCAGTAGTGAACAGGTAGACAGCTCCTACGAGCAGTACTTC.

The V and J genes are TRBV9 and TRBJ2-1, with 15 nucleotides matching TRBD2. J lost 3 bases, V lost 4 bases, and 8 bases had no gene match. Per the germline V gene, CDR1 is SGDLS and CDR2 is YYNGEE. The CDR3 has 18 amino acids. As DNA, the CDR3 is TGTGCCAGCAGCCCCGGGACTAGCGGGAGGCAGCGCTACAATGAGCAGTTCTTC. It translates to CASSPGTSGRQRYNEQFF. Full variable domain (missing parts from reference TRBV9 and TRBJ2-1): DSGVTQTPKHLITATGQRVTLRCSPRSGDLSVYWYQQSLDQGLQFLIQYYNGEERAKGNILERFSAQQFPDLHSELNLSSLELGDSALYFCASSPGTSGRQRYNEQFFGPGTRLTVL.

This clone was counted between two and nine times. The chain joins TRBV6-1 to TRBJ2-7, with 11 bases lining up with TRBD2. Looked up from germline, CDR1 is MNHNS and CDR2 is SASEGT. V dropped 5 bases and J dropped 3; count of bases not matched to a gene: 6. There are 15 residues in the CDR3. DNA for the CDR3: TGTGCCAGCAGTCCAATAGGGACTAGCGGCTACGAGCAGTACTTC. It yields the protein CASSPIGTSGYEQYF.

The chain carries TRBV21-1 and TRBJ2-5; whether TRBD1, the table's D call, matches the DNA was not checked. TRBV21-1 is a documented pseudogene. There are 13 residues in the CDR3. The CDR3 DNA reads as TGTGCCAGCGGAGGGACAGGGCAAGAGACCCAGTACTTC. Encoded protein: CASGGTGQETQYF.

The chain combines TRBV6-1 with TRBJ2-7; TRBD1 is a possible D gene (7 bases). The CDR3 length is 14 residues. The germline V and J ends were trimmed by 1 base and 7 bases, with 14 bases remaining between them. Per the germline V gene, CDR1 is MNHNS and CDR2 is SASEGT. This chain's CDR3 is CASSEGDRGGEQYF. Written as DNA, the CDR3 is TGTGCCAGCAGTGAAGGGGACAGAGGAGGGGAGCAGTACTTC.

The rearrangement links TRBV5-6 to TRBJ2-3; 9 bases fit TRBD1. Germline V gene lookup returns CDR1 SGHDT and CDR2 YYEEEE. The CDR3 is 15 residues long. V lost 4 bases and J lost 3; bases outside the gene matches: 6. The CDR3 sequence is CASSQTGGGTDTQYF. The CDR3 coding sequence is TGTGCCAGCAGCCAGACAGGGGGTGGAACAGATACGCAGTATTTT.

This clone has more than one count but fewer than ten. CDR3 sequence reads: CASSLAGATYEQYF. In DNA, the CDR3 is TGTGCCAGCAGCTTAGCAGGGGCGACCTACGAGCAGTACTTC. The V gene is TRBV7-9, the J gene TRBJ2-7, with TRBD1 as a possible D gene (5 bases). Per germline, CDR1 SEHNR and CDR2 FQNEAQ (reference sequence). The CDR3 sequence is 14 residues long. V was pared by 0 bases and J by 2 bases, with 8 bases between.

The chain joins TRBV30 to TRBJ1-5; no definite D call. This CDR3 has 16 amino acids. Germline lookup yields CDR1 GTSNPN and CDR2 SVGIG (reference sequence). The germline V and J ends were trimmed by 0 bases and 0 bases, with 12 bases remaining between them. In DNA form, the CDR3 reads TGTGCCTGGAGTGTTTACGGGGAGAATAGCAATCAGCCCCAGCATTTT. Translation gives CAWSVYGENSNQPQHF.

This chain joins TRBV5-1 and TRBJ2-7; tentative D call: TRBD1 (5 bases). Trimming shortened V by 4 bases and J by 3 bases, and 11 bases separated the two germline ends. Per germline, CDR1 SGHRS and CDR2 YFSETQ. CDR3 length equals 13 residues. CDR3 nucleotide sequence: TGCGCCAGCAGCCCCCGGACAATCTACGAGCAGTACTTC. Protein: CASSPRTIYEQYF.

The chain uses TRBV28 and TRBJ1-1; 8 bases line up with TRBD1. The ends lost 6 bases at V and 4 bases at J; junction bases unmatched: 4. Per germline, CDR1 MDHEN and CDR2 SYDVKM. The CDR3 runs to 13 residues. The CDR3 sequence: CASRGTGRTEAFF. The CDR3 coding sequence is TGTGCCAGCAGGGGGACAGGACGCACTGAAGCTTTCTTT. Full variable domain (remainder filled in from reference TRBV28 and TRBJ1-1): DVKVTQSSRYLVKRTGEKVFLECVQDMDHENMFWYRQDPGLGLRLIYFSYDVKMKEKGDIPEGYSVSREKKERFSLILESASTNQTSMYLCASRGTGRTEAFFGQGTRLTVV.

The V call is TRBV5-4, the J call TRBJ2-5; no clear D gene. The CDR3 covers 13 residues. V lost 7 bases to trimming and J lost 5 bases, with 15 bases between them. The germline CDR1 and CDR2 sequences are SGHNT and YYREEE (reference sequence). In DNA form, the CDR3 reads TGTGCCAGCGGATTGCAGGATCCGGAGACCCAGTACTTC. Protein: CASGLQDPETQYF.

The chain joins TRBV9 to TRBJ2-1; 14 bases are a match to TRBD2. Germline V gives CDR1 SGDLS, CDR2 YYNGEE. The CDR3 length is 19 residues. With V trimmed by 3 bases and J by 0 bases, 8 bases remained unmatched. The CDR3 DNA reads as TGTGCCAGCAGCGATCGGACTAGCGGGAGGACGAGCTCCTACAATGAGCAGTTCTTC. This codes for CASSDRTSGRTSSYNEQFF.

This clone was recorded once. The chain employs TRBV5-4 and TRBJ2-7; 9 nucleotides agree with TRBD1. Germline CDR1 SGHNT, CDR2 YYREEE (reference sequence). Germline trimming cut 4 bases from V and 3 bases from J; bases unmatched to any gene: 11. This CDR3 is 16 amino acids long. The CDR3 protein is CASSQGRTGASYEQYF. The DNA for the CDR3 is TGTGCCAGCAGCCAGGGTAGGACAGGGGCCAGCTACGAGCAGTACTTC. Full variable domain (remainder filled in from reference TRBV5-4 and TRBJ2-7): ETGVTQSPTHLIKTRGQQVTLRCSSQSGHNTVSWYQQALGQGPQFIFQYYREEENGRGNFPPRFSGLQFPNYSSELNVNALELDDSALYLCASSQGRTGASYEQYFGPGTRLTVT.

V is TRBV5-8 and J is TRBJ2-5, with 9 bases identical to TRBD1. Trimming removed 10 bases from V and 4 bases from J; junction bases left unmatched: 11. In germline, CDR1 is SGHTS, CDR2 YDEGEE. The CDR3 is 14 residues long. CDR3 nucleotide sequence: TGTGCCGTCGGGGGACAGGGAATCGGAGAGACCCAGTACTTC. Its translation is CAVGGQGIGETQYF.

This chain joins TRBV28 and TRBJ1-1, with D uncertain. From germline, CDR1 is MDHEN and CDR2 SYDVKM. Trimming removed 2 bases at V and 0 bases at J, with 7 bases between. This CDR3 spans 14 amino acids. The CDR3 DNA reads as TGTGCCAGCAGTTTAGACCAGGTGAACACTGAAGCTTTCTTT. This codes for CASSLDQVNTEAFF.

V gene TRBV11-1 combines with J gene TRBJ1-2; no definite D call. The CDR3 covers 14 residues. Germline CDR1 is SGHAT and CDR2 is FQDESV (reference sequence). Trimming cost V 5 bases and J 3 bases, with 13 bases left between them. This CDR3 reads CASSRGPGHYGYTF. The CDR3 nucleotides read TGTGCCAGCAGCCGAGGGCCGGGTCACTATGGCTACACCTTC.

This sequence joins TRBV5-5 and TRBJ1-2; perhaps TRBD1 as D (6 bases). The germline gives CDR1 SGHKS, CDR2 YYEKEE (reference sequence). This CDR3 region has 13 residues. Trimming stripped 1 base from V and 9 bases from J, with 13 bases between. CDR3: CASSLRTVGRYTF. The CDR3 nucleotides are TGTGCCAGCAGCTTGAGGACAGTCGGCCGCTACACCTTC.

The chain couples TRBV19 to TRBJ2-7; 7 bases agree with TRBD1. This CDR3 spans 13 amino acids. Germline V gene data show CDR1 as LNHDA and CDR2 as SQIVND (reference sequence). After removal of 5 bases from V and 1 base from J, the junction contained 2 bases not matched to a gene. CDR3 residues: CASSETGSYEQYF. The DNA of the CDR3 is TGTGCCAGTAGTGAGACAGGGTCCTACGAGCAGTACTTC.

The J gene is TRBJ1-1, the V gene TRBV6-7; the D is unclear. TRBV6-7 is recorded as an ORF, its role being uncertain. CDR3 size: 15 residues. Deletions cut 0 bases from V and 7 bases from J, with 15 bases between. The CDR3 protein is CASSYSRPGPVEAFF. The CDR3 region has the DNA TGTGCCAGCAGTTACTCTCGACCAGGCCCGGTTGAAGCTTTCTTT.

This rearrangement joins TRBV7-9 to TRBJ1-4; D might be TRBD1 (5 bases). The CDR3 length is 14 residues. The V gene lost 4 bases and the J gene lost 4 bases, with 10 bases spanning the gap. Germline CDR1 and CDR2: SEHNR and FQNEAQ (reference sequence). The CDR3 coding sequence is TGTGCCAGCAGCTCGACAGCTGATAATGAAAAACTGTTTTTT. Its protein is CASSSTADNEKLFF.

The gene calls are TRBV27 and TRBJ2-7; 14 nucleotides agree with TRBD2. The CDR3 is 16 residues long. Losses at the gene ends were 6 bases for V and 6 bases for J; bases not matched to a gene: 10. Germline-derived CDR1 and CDR2 are MNHEY and SMNVEV (reference sequence). In DNA, the CDR3 is TGTGCCAGCAGCCTGACTAGCGGGAGGGCTTCGGTCGAGCAGTACTTC. Encoded protein: CASSLTSGRASVEQYF.